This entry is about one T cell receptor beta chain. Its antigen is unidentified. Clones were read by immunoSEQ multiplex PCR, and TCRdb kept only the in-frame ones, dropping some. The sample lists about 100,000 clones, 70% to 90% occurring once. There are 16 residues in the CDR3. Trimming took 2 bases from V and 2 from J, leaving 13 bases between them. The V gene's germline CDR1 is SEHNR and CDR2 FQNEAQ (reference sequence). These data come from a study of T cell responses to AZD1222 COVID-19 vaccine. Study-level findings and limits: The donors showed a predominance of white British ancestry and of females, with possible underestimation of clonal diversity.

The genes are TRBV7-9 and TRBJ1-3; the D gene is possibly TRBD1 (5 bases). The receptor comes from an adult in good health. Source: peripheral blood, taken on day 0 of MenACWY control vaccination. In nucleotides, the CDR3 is TGTGCCAGCAGCTTACGGGGGGGATTGGCTGGAAACACCATATATTTT. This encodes CASSLRGGLAGNTIYF.